This is a list of T cell receptor beta chains from one sample in a study of cytomegalovirus exposure and HLA in healthy donors. Method: immunoSEQ multiplex PCR; TCRdb's copy keeps in-frame clones and lacks some. The table lists some 110,000 clones, around 75% of them singletons, with approximately 2% in the top ten. The sample comprised PBMCs. Receptors originate from a man between 25 and 39 years old in good health and CMV-seronegative. Both conserved end residues are part of each CDR3. Clone size, where shown, is once, few, many, or a class for clones that have expanded.

abundance: .
j_gene: TRBJ1-1
v_gene: TRBV11-2
CDR3aa: CASSPGTELEAFF

abundance: .
j_gene: TRBJ2-3
v_gene: TRBV6-6
CDR3aa: CASSSSGGTDTQYF

abundance: .
j_gene: TRBJ2-7
v_gene: TRBV6-5
CDR3aa: CASSYDYDSSYEQYF

abundance: .
j_gene: TRBJ2-7
v_gene: TRBV10-2
CDR3aa: CASSDETEWDEQYF

abundance: .
j_gene: TRBJ1-5
v_gene: TRBV19
CDR3aa: CASSMDREQPQHF

abundance: few
j_gene: TRBJ1-2
v_gene: TRBV6-5
CDR3aa: CASIGRKDYGGYTF

abundance: few
j_gene: TRBJ1-5
v_gene: TRBV4-1
CDR3aa: CASSQVHSNQPQHF

abundance: .
j_gene: TRBJ2-3
v_gene: TRBV23-1
CDR3aa: CAIYTDTQYF

abundance: .
j_gene: TRBJ1-2
v_gene: TRBV5-1
CDR3aa: CASSLDTTGGAFGYTF

abundance: few
j_gene: TRBJ2-1
v_gene: TRBV5-4
CDR3aa: CASSFSRSEQFF

abundance: .
j_gene: TRBJ2-1
v_gene: TRBV7-2
CDR3aa: CASSLQRGTYNEQFF